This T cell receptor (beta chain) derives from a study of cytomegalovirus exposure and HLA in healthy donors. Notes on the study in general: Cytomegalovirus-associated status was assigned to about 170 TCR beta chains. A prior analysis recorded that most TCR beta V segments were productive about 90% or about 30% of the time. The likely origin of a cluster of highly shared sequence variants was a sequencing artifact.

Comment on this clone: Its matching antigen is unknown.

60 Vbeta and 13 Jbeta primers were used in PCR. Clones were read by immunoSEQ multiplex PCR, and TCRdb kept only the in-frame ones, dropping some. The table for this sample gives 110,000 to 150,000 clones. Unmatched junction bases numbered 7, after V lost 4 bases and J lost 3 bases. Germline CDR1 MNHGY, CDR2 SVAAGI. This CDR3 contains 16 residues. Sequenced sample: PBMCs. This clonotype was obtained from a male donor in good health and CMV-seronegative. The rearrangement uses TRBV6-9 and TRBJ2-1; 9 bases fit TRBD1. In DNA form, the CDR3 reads TGTGCCAGCAGTTTATCCCGACAGGGGGGCTACAATGAGCAGTTCTTC. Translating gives CASSLSRQGGYNEQFF.